Below, 15 T cell receptor beta chains from the same sample are listed, as sequenced in a study of glioma-infiltrating T cells. Using RNA template, CDR3s of TCR alpha and beta were amplified with iRepertoire arm-PCR. TCRdb re-called the multiplex PCR reads through MiXCR, storing one row per CDR3 protein. Seen here are approximately 190,000 distinct CDR3 sequences, more than 30% observed once, and the top ten hold 20%. Material for sequencing was glioma tissue, nonneoplastic brain tissue, or PBMCs (not recorded which). The origin of the receptors is a human donor with low-grade glioma or glioblastoma, undergoing nonglioma brain surgery, or in good health (not recorded which).

This clonotype showed up many times. The V call is TRBV6-4, the J call TRBJ2-2, with a possible D match to TRBD1 (6 bases). CDR1 MRHNA and CDR2 SNTAGT come from the germline V gene. Trimming removed 2 bases from V and 6 bases from J, with 10 bases in between. The CDR3 extends over 14 amino acids. CDR3 amino acids: CASSDKQGSGELFF. CDR3 nucleotides: TGTGCCAGCAGTGACAAACAGGGTTCCGGGGAGCTGTTTTTT.

This clonotype has at least ten counts. The chain joins TRBV6-2 or TRBV6-3 to TRBJ2-1; D is possibly TRBD1 or TRBD2 (7 bases each). The CDR3 totals 18 residues. Germline V gene sequence: CDR1 MNHEY, CDR2 SVGEGT. Trimming cost V 2 bases and J 0 bases, with 17 bases left between them. The CDR3 nucleotides are TGTGCCAGCAGTTACCCCAACAGGGGCGGGAGCTCCTACAATGAGCAGTTCTTC. Its protein is CASSYPNRGGSSYNEQFF.

This clonotype was found many times. The rearrangement joins TRBV28 to TRBJ1-2; TRBD1 matches at 7 bases. The germline V gene encodes CDR1 MDHEN and CDR2 SYDVKM. V was pared by 5 bases and J by 4 bases, with 7 bases of the junction left unmatched. This CDR3 comprises 14 residues. CDR3 bases: TGTGCCAGCAGTGGACAGGCGTCATTCTATGGCTACACCTTC. Translating gives CASSGQASFYGYTF.

In this sample, this clonotype turned up many times. The rearrangement links TRBV7-8 to TRBJ2-7, with TRBD2 as a possible D gene (5 bases). Germline V gives CDR1 SGHVS, CDR2 FQNEAQ. The germline V and J ends were trimmed by 5 bases and 7 bases, with 15 bases remaining between them. CDR3 length equals 13 residues. In DNA form, the CDR3 reads TGTGCCAGCAGCCTAGACTCGGCGGGTGAGCAGTACTTC. Protein: CASSLDSAGEQYF.

This clonotype was seen repeatedly, ten times or more. The genes are TRBV27 and TRBJ1-5; 9 bases fit TRBD1. Per germline, CDR1 MNHEY and CDR2 SMNVEV (reference sequence). V was clipped by 6 bases and J by 5 bases; unmatched bases: 8. CDR3 length: 15 amino acids. CDR3: CASSPTGTGYQPQHF. For the CDR3, the DNA is TGTGCCAGCAGCCCCACCGGGACAGGGTATCAGCCCCAGCATTTT.

The sample holds one count of this clonotype. Possible read error: a much larger clone is one base away. The V call is TRBV5-1, the J call TRBJ1-2, with 11 bases lining up with TRBD1. The CDR3 is 14 amino acids. V shed 2 bases and J 9 bases; nucleotides not matched to a gene: 6. The germline V gene has CDR1 SGHRS and CDR2 YFSETQ. The CDR3 region has the DNA TGCGCCAGCAGCTTTGGACAGGGGGCGTATTGCTACACCTTC. It codes for CASSFGQGAYCYTF.

This clonotype was detected many times. The chain uses TRBV7-8 and TRBJ1-5, with D possibly being TRBD1 (5 bases). Trimming took off 4 bases at V and 2 bases at J, with 12 bases between the two ends. In germline, CDR1 is SGHVS, CDR2 FQNEAQ. The CDR3 loop spans 15 amino acids. The CDR3 reads CASSSPGDGNQPQHF. The CDR3 DNA follows: TGTGCCAGCAGCTCCCCCGGGGACGGCAATCAGCCCCAGCATTTT.

This clonotype came up once. This may come from a read error, since a much larger clone is one base off. The gene calls are TRBV5-4 and TRBJ1-5, with 8 positions matching TRBD1. The J call may be wrong; the DNA end is better matched by TRBJ2-3. The CDR3 runs to 15 residues. CDR1 is SGHNT and CDR2 is YYREEE in the germline V gene (reference sequence). CDR3 residues: CAFTNRTGLNQPQYF. The CDR3 region has the DNA TGTGCCTTCACTAACCGGACAGGGCTAAATCAGCCCCAGTATTTT.

At least ten counts were recorded for this clonotype. The rearrangement uses TRBV20-1 and TRBJ2-5; 7 bases fit TRBD2. This CDR3 comprises 14 residues. V trimming: 1 base; J trimming: 5 bases; junction bases outside the gene matches: 7. CDR1 is DFQATT, CDR2 SNEGSKA, per germline (reference sequence). CDR3 in DNA: TGCAGTGCTAGAGTACTAGCGAGTACGGAGACCCAGTACTTC. Its translation: CSARVLASTETQYF.

This clonotype was observed at least ten times. The V call is TRBV6-1, the J call TRBJ1-5; D gene ambiguous. The CDR3 extends over 20 amino acids. V was clipped by 6 bases and J by 0 bases, with 27 bases between them. Per the germline V gene, CDR1 is MNHNS and CDR2 is SASEGT. This chain's CDR3 is CASSPHGEASRSISNQPQHF. Written as DNA, the CDR3 is TGTGCCAGCAGCCCACATGGAGAGGCTAGTCGATCAATTAGCAATCAGCCCCAGCATTTT.

This clonotype came up a few times. The CDR3 DNA follows: TGTGCCAGTAGTATTCTGGGGGAGGGCCGCCAGATCAATGAGCAGTTCTTC. Translated: CASSILGEGRQINEQFF. The V call is TRBV19, the J call TRBJ2-1, with 7 nucleotides matching TRBD2. Unmatched junction bases numbered 14, after V lost 3 bases and J lost 6 bases. Germline values: CDR1 LNHDA, CDR2 SQIVND (reference sequence). The CDR3 has 17 residues.

Concerning this clonotype: The germline gene is not matched at one end of the junction; a read error may be the cause. This chain joins TRBV7-9 and TRBJ1-6; D is uncertain. The CDR3 sequence is 13 residues long. Germline V gene data show CDR1 as SEHNR and CDR2 as FQNEAQ (reference sequence). The CDR3 DNA is TGTGCCAGGAGCTGGCCAGACGGGCGGCCCCTCCACTTT. Its protein product is CARSWPDGRPLHF.

On this clonotype itself: A read error may be the cause here, since a much bigger clone is one base away. The CDR3 bases are TGTGCCAGTAGTATCGAGGGACTAGGAAGATTCACAGATAAGCAGTATTTT. Translation: CASSIEGLGRFTDKQYF. The chain combines TRBV19 with TRBJ2-3; 8 bases agree with TRBD2. The CDR3 loop spans 17 amino acids. Germline lookup yields CDR1 LNHDA and CDR2 SQIVND (reference sequence).

This clonotype has just one count. Being one base from a much bigger clone, this may be a read error. The DNA for the CDR3 is TGTGCCAGCAGCCACTGGGGAGACGAATACACAGATACGCAGTATTTT. Residues: CASSHWGDEYTDTQYF. V gene TRBV7-4 combines with J gene TRBJ2-3; the D gene is possibly TRBD2 (5 bases). This CDR3 is 16 amino acids long. The germline V gene encodes CDR1 SGHVT and CDR2 SQSDAQ. Trimming shortened V by 5 bases and J by 2 bases, and 17 bases separated the two germline ends. Together with reference TRBV7-4 and TRBJ2-3, the CDR3 gives the full variable domain: GAGVSQSPRYKVAKRGRDVALRCDSISGHVTLYWYRQTLGQGSEVLTYSQSDAQRDKSGRPSGRFSAERPERSVSTLKIQRTEQGDSAVYLCASSHWGDEYTDTQYFGPGTRLTVL.

The chain employs TRBV19 and TRBJ2-2; 10 bases fit TRBD1. This CDR3 region has 19 residues. Germline V CDR1 and CDR2: LNHDA, SQIVND (reference sequence). The ends lost 7 bases at V and 2 bases at J; junction bases unmatched: 16. CDR3: CASKRVPGQGSLNTGELFF. The CDR3 DNA follows: TGTGCCAGTAAAAGGGTACCGGGACAGGGGTCCTTAAACACCGGGGAGCTGTTTTTT.